Listed below are T cell receptor beta chains from one sample, sequenced in a study of pediatric ulcerative colitis. The method was immunoSEQ multiplex PCR; TCRdb's version includes in-frame clones alone and lacks a portion of them. The data hold roughly 30,000 clones, with almost 85% observed a single time. The sample comprised blood. The receptors shown here come from a boy younger than 18 with severe ulcerative colitis. The CDR3 runs from the conserved cysteine through the conserved F or W. D genes are given only for firm matches. Rows may omit the clone size; those that give it use once, few, many or a size class.

v_gene: TRBV10-3
len: 14
abundance: .
d_gene: .
j_gene: TRBJ2-1
CDR3aa: CAIKNDGANNEQFF
CDR3nt: TGTGCCATCAAGAATGACGGGGCCAACAATGAGCAGTTCTTC

v_gene: TRBV4-3
len: 19
abundance: .
d_gene: .
j_gene: TRBJ1-2
CDR3aa: CASSQDVQERGLRLYGYTF
CDR3nt: TGCGCCAGCAGCCAAGACGTACAGGAGAGGGGGTTAAGGCTCTATGGCTACACCTTC

v_gene: TRBV12-5
len: 15
abundance: .
d_gene: .
j_gene: TRBJ2-2
CDR3aa: CASGLWGGLSGELFF
CDR3nt: TGTGCTAGTGGTTTATGGGGGGGCCTGAGCGGGGAGCTGTTTTTT

v_gene: TRBV11-3
len: 14
abundance: .
d_gene: .
j_gene: TRBJ1-1
CDR3aa: CASSPGQWNTEAFF
CDR3nt: TGTGCCAGCAGCCCAGGACAGTGGAACACTGAAGCTTTCTTT

v_gene: TRBV7-8
len: 16
abundance: .
d_gene: TRBD2
j_gene: TRBJ2-7
CDR3aa: CASSFSRLAGVDEQYF
CDR3nt: TGTGCCAGCAGCTTCTCTCGACTAGCGGGGGTGGACGAGCAGTACTTC

v_gene: TRBV5-1
len: 13
abundance: .
d_gene: .
j_gene: TRBJ2-7
CDR3aa: CASSLDGAYEQYF
CDR3nt: TGCGCCAGCAGCTTGGACGGGGCCTACGAGCAGTACTTC

v_gene: TRBV19
len: 13
abundance: .
d_gene: .
j_gene: TRBJ1-2
CDR3aa: CASSFQDDYGYTF
CDR3nt: TGTGCCAGTAGTTTCCAGGACGACTATGGCTACACCTTC

v_gene: TRBV18
len: 15
abundance: .
d_gene: TRBD1
j_gene: TRBJ1-2
CDR3aa: CASSPTSGGDRGYTF
CDR3nt: TGTGCCAGCTCACCAACGTCAGGGGGGGATCGTGGCTACACCTTC

v_gene: TRBV19
len: 15
abundance: .
d_gene: TRBD2
j_gene: TRBJ2-5
CDR3aa: CASSNSGGTQETQYF
CDR3nt: TGTGCCAGTAGTAATAGCGGGGGCACACAAGAGACCCAGTACTTC

v_gene: TRBV4-3
len: 13
abundance: .
d_gene: .
j_gene: TRBJ1-1
CDR3aa: CASSQDQWVGAFF
CDR3nt: TGCGCCAGCAGCCAAGATCAGTGGGTGGGGGCTTTCTTT

v_gene: TRBV11-2
len: 15
abundance: .
d_gene: .
j_gene: TRBJ1-4
CDR3aa: CASSFAVNRNEKLFF
CDR3nt: TGTGCCAGCAGCTTCGCTGTCAACAGGAATGAAAAACTGTTTTTT

v_gene: TRBV10-2
len: 14
abundance: .
d_gene: .
j_gene: TRBJ2-1
CDR3aa: CASSESKVSNEQFF
CDR3nt: TGCGCCAGCAGTGAGTCTAAAGTAAGCAATGAGCAGTTCTTC

v_gene: TRBV5-6
len: 16
abundance: .
d_gene: .
j_gene: TRBJ1-6
CDR3aa: CASSLAGSSYNSPLHF
CDR3nt: TGTGCCAGCAGCTTGGCGGGGAGCTCCTATAATTCACCCCTCCACTTT

v_gene: TRBV30
len: 19
abundance: .
d_gene: .
j_gene: TRBJ2-2
CDR3aa: CAWSTNPVGHRKNTGELFF
CDR3nt: TGTGCCTGGAGTACCAACCCTGTAGGACACCGAAAGAACACCGGGGAGCTGTTTTTT

v_gene: TRBV27
len: 9
abundance: .
d_gene: .
j_gene: TRBJ1-5
CDR3aa: CASGQPQHF
CDR3nt: TGTGCCAGCGGTCAGCCCCAGCATTTT

v_gene: TRBV28
len: 13
abundance: .
d_gene: .
j_gene: TRBJ2-7
CDR3aa: CASTPGPTYEQYF
CDR3nt: TGTGCCAGCACACCGGGACCTACCTACGAGCAGTACTTC

v_gene: TRBV4-3
len: 13
abundance: .
d_gene: .
j_gene: TRBJ1-4
CDR3aa: CASSQEGGEKLFF
CDR3nt: TGCGCCAGCAGCCAAGAGGGAGGTGAAAAACTGTTTTTT

v_gene: TRBV27
len: 16
abundance: once
d_gene: .
j_gene: TRBJ1-4
CDR3aa: CASSYASVATNEKLFF
CDR3nt: TGTGCCAGCAGTTACGCATCCGTGGCAACTAATGAAAAACTGTTTTTT

v_gene: TRBV7-2
len: 16
abundance: .
d_gene: .
j_gene: TRBJ2-7
CDR3aa: CASSISTGTGAYEQYF
CDR3nt: TGTGCCAGCAGCATCTCCACCGGGACGGGTGCATACGAGCAGTACTTC

v_gene: TRBV7-9
len: 14
abundance: .
d_gene: TRBD2
j_gene: TRBJ2-1
CDR3aa: CASSQSGGANEQFF
CDR3nt: TGTGCCAGCAGCCAGAGCGGGGGGGCGAATGAGCAGTTCTTC

v_gene: TRBV13
len: 16
abundance: .
d_gene: TRBD2
j_gene: TRBJ2-7
CDR3aa: CASSLGSGGARSEQYF
CDR3nt: TGTGCCAGCAGCTTGGGTAGCGGGGGGGCTAGGAGCGAGCAGTACTTC

v_gene: TRBV28
len: 14
abundance: .
d_gene: .
j_gene: TRBJ1-2
CDR3aa: CASSSGAGSYGYTF
CDR3nt: TGTGCCAGCAGTTCCGGGGCCGGGTCCTATGGCTACACCTTC

v_gene: TRBV30
len: 14
abundance: .
d_gene: TRBD1
j_gene: TRBJ2-5
CDR3aa: CAWSVGTGVKTQYF
CDR3nt: TGTGCCTGGAGTGTAGGGACAGGTGTCAAGACCCAGTACTTC

v_gene: TRBV5-4
len: 16
abundance: .
d_gene: TRBD2
j_gene: TRBJ2-5
CDR3aa: CASSSRLAGGVETQYF
CDR3nt: TGTGCCAGCAGCTCACGACTAGCGGGGGGAGTGGAGACCCAGTACTTC

v_gene: TRBV9
len: 11
abundance: .
d_gene: .
j_gene: TRBJ2-3
CDR3aa: CASSGGRGQYF
CDR3nt: TGTGCCAGCAGCGGGGGACGTGGGCAGTATTTT

v_gene: TRBV7-2
len: 13
abundance: .
d_gene: .
j_gene: TRBJ2-7
CDR3aa: CASSSSALYEQYF
CDR3nt: TGTGCCAGCAGCTCAAGCGCCCTCTACGAGCAGTACTTC

v_gene: TRBV10-3
len: 14
abundance: once
d_gene: TRBD1
j_gene: TRBJ1-3
CDR3aa: CAISAAGGENTIYF
CDR3nt: TGTGCCATCAGTGCGGCAGGGGGCGAAAACACCATATATTTT

v_gene: TRBV7-9
len: 17
abundance: once
d_gene: TRBD1
j_gene: TRBJ1-4
CDR3aa: CASSLRADRALGEKLFF
CDR3nt: TGTGCCAGCAGCTTAAGGGCCGACAGGGCCCTAGGCGAAAAACTGTTTTTT

v_gene: TRBV30
len: 13
abundance: few
d_gene: .
j_gene: TRBJ1-6
CDR3aa: CAWSTGEHSPLHF
CDR3nt: TGTGCCTGGAGTACGGGGGAGCATTCACCCCTCCACTTT

v_gene: TRBV11-1
len: 14
abundance: once
d_gene: .
j_gene: TRBJ2-7
CDR3aa: CASSLVAHPYEQYF
CDR3nt: TGTGCCAGCAGCTTAGTGGCACACCCCTACGAGCAGTACTTC

v_gene: TRBV5-4
len: 16
abundance: .
d_gene: .
j_gene: TRBJ2-7
CDR3aa: CASSAYAGTGISEQYF
CDR3nt: TGTGCCAGCAGCGCCTATGCCGGGACCGGGATCAGCGAGCAGTACTTC